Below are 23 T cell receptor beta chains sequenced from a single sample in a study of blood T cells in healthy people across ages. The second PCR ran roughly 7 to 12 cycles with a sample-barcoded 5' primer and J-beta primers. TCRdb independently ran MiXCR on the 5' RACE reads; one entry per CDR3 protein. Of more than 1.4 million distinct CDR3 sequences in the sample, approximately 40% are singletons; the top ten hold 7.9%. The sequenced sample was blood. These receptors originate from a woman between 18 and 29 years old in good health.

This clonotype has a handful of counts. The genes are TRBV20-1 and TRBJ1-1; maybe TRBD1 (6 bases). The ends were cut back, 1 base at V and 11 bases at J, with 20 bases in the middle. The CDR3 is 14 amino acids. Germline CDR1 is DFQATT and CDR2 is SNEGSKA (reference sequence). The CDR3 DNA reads TGCAGTGCTAGAGCTCCTCAGGGGATGGAATTGGCTTTCTTT. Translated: CSARAPQGMELAFF.

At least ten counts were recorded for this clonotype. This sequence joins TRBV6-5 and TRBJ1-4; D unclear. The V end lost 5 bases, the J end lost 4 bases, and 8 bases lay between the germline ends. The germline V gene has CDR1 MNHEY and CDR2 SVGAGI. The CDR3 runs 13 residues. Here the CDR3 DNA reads TGTGCCAGCAGTCGCCGGGGTAATGAAAAACTGTTTTTT. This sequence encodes CASSRRGNEKLFF.

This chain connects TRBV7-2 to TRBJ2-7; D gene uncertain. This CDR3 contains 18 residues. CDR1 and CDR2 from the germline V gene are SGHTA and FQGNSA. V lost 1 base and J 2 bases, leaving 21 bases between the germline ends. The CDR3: CASSLVGPTSRLTYEQYF. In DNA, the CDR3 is TGTGCCAGCAGCTTAGTAGGCCCAACAAGTAGGTTAACCTACGAGCAGTACTTC.

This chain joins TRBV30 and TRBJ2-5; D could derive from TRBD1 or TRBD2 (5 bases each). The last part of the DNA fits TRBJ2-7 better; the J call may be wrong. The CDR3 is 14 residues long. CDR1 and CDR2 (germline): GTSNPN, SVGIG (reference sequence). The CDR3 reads CAWSVWGSSYEQYF. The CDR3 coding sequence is TGTGCCTGGAGTGTTTGGGGGTCTTCCTACGAGCAGTACTTC.

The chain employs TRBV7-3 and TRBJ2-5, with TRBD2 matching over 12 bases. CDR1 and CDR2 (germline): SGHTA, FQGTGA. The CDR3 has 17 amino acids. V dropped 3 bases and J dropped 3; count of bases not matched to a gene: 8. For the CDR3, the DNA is TGTGCCAGCAGCTTCCCAGGCTGGACTAGCGGGAAAGAGACCCAGTACTTC. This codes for CASSFPGWTSGKETQYF.

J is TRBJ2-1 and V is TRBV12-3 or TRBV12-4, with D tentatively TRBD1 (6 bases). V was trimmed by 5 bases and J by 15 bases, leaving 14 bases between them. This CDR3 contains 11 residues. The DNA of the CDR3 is TGTGCCAGCAGTCCCCAGGGGAAGTTGTTCTTC. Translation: CASSPQGKLFF.

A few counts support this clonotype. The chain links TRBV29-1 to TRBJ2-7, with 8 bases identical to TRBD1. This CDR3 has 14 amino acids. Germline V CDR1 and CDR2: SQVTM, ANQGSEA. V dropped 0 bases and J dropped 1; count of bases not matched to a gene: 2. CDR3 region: CSVEDRTGSYEQYF. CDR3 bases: TGCAGCGTTGAAGATAGGACAGGGTCCTACGAGCAGTACTTC.

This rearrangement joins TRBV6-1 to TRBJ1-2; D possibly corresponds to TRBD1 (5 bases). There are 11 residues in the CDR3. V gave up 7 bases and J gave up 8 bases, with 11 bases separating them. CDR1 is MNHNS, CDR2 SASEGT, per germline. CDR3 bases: TGTGCCAGCAACGCAGGGCTCGGCTACACCTTC. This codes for CASNAGLGYTF.

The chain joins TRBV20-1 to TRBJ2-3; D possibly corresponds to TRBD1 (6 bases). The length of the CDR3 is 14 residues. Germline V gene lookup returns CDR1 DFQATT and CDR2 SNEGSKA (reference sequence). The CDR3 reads CSGQPGAATDTQYF. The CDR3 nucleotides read TGCAGCGGACAGCCGGGCGCGGCCACAGATACGCAGTATTTT.

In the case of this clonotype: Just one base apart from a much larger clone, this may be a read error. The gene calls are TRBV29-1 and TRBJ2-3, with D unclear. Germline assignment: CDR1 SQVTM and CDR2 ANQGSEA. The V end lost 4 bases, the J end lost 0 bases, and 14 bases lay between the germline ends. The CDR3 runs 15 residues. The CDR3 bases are TGCAGCGTTGCTCTCATGGGGTTTAGCACAGATACGCAGTATTTT. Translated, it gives CSVALMGFSTDTQYF.

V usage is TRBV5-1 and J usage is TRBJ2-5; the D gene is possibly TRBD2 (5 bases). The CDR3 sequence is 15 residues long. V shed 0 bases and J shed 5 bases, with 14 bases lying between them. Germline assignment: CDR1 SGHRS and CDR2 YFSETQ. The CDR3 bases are TGCGCCAGCAGCTTGGTTCCTAGCTCGGAGGAGACCCAGTACTTC. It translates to CASSLVPSSEETQYF.

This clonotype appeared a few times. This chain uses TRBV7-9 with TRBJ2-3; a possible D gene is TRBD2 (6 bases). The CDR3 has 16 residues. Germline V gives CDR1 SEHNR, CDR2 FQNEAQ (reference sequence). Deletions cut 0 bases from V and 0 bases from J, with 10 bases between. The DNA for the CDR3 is TGTGCCAGCAGCTTAGCGGGAGGCGCCAGCACAGATACGCAGTATTTT. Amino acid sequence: CASSLAGGASTDTQYF. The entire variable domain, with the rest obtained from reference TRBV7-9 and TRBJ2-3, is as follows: DTGVSQNPRHKITKRGQNVTFRCDPISEHNRLYWYRQTLGQGPEFLTYFQNEAQLEKSRLLSDRFSAERPKGSFSTLEIQRTEQGDSAMYLCASSLAGGASTDTQYFGPGTRLTVL.

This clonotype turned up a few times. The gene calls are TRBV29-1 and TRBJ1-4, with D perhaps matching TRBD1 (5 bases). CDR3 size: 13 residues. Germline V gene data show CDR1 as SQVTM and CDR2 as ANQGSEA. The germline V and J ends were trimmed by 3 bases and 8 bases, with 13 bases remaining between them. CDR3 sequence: CSVESPGPEKLFF. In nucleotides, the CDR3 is TGCAGCGTTGAGTCACCGGGGCCCGAAAAACTGTTTTTT.

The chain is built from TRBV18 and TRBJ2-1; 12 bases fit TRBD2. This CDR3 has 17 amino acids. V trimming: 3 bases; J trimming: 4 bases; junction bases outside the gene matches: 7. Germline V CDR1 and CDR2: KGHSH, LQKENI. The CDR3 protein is CASSPLTSGSEYNEQFF. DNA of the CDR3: TGTGCCAGCTCACCTTTGACTAGCGGGAGCGAATACAATGAGCAGTTCTTC.

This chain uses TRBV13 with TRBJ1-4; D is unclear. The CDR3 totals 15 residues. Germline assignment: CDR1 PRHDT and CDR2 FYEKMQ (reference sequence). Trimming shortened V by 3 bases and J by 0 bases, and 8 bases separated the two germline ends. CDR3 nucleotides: TGTGCCAGCAGCTTTTCCGGAGCAACTAATGAAAAACTGTTTTTT. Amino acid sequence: CASSFSGATNEKLFF.

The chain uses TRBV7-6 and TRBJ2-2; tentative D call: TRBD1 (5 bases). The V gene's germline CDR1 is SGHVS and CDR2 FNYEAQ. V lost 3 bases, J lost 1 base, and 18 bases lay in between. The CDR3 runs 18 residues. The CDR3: CASSFLFVGQGNTGELFF. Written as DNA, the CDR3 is TGTGCCAGCAGCTTCTTGTTCGTTGGCCAGGGGAACACCGGGGAGCTGTTTTTT.

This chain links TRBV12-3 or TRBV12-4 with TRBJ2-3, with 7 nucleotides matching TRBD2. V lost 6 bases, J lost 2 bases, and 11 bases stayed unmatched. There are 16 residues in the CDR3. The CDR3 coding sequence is TGTGCCAGCAGCCTCCTTGGAGCGGGGTACACAGATACGCAGTATTTT. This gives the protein CASSLLGAGYTDTQYF.

The CDR3 DNA sequence: TGCGCCAGCAGCCAAGATAAGGGCCGCCTATCCACTAATGAAAAACTGTTTTTT. This sequence encodes CASSQDKGRLSTNEKLFF. The V and J genes are TRBV4-1 and TRBJ1-4; D is undetermined. V was shortened by 0 bases and J by 2 bases, with 16 bases between the two germline ends. In germline, CDR1 is MGHRA, CDR2 YSYEKL. CDR3 size: 18 residues.

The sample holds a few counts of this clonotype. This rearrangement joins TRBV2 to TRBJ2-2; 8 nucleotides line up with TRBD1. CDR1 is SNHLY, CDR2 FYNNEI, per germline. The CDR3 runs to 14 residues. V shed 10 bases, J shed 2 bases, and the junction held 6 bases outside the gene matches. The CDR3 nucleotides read TGTGCCACCGAGGACAGGGCTAACACCGGGGAGCTGTTTTTT. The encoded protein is CATEDRANTGELFF.

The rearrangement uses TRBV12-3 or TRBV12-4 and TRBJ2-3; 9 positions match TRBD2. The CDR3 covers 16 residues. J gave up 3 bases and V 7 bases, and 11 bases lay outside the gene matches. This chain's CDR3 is CASIPWRGGQTDTQYF. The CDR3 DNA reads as TGTGCCAGCATCCCCTGGCGGGGGGGCCAAACAGATACGCAGTATTTT.

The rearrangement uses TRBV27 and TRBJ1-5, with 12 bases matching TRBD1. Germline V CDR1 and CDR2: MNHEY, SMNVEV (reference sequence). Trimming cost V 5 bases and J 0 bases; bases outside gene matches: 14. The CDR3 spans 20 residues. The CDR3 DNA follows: TGTGCCAGCAGTCCCTGGTGGGACAGGGGGCTAATGGGTAGCAATCAGCCCCAGCATTTT. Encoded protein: CASSPWWDRGLMGSNQPQHF.

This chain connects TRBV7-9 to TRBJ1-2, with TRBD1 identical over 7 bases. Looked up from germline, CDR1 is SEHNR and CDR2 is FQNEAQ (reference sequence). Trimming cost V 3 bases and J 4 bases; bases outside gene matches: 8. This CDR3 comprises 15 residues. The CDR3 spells CASSLPQGEAYGYTF. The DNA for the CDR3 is TGTGCCAGCAGCTTGCCCCAGGGGGAAGCCTATGGCTACACCTTC.

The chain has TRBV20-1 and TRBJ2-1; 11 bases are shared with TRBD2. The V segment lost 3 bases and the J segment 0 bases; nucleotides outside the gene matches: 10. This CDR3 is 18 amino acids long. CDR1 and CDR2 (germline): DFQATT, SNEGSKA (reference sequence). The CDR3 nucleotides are TGCAGTGCTAGCAAATTTGGGACTAGCGGAACCTCCTACAATGAGCAGTTCTTC. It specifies CSASKFGTSGTSYNEQFF.